This TCR beta chain was captured by sequencing in a study of Graves' ophthalmopathy and Graves' hyperthyroidism (dated by TCRdb to the late 2010s). About the investigation overall: Peripheral blood was collected at initial diagnosis, before any treatment. To tell Graves' ophthalmopathy apart from Graves' hyperthyroidism, and to predict which patients would progress to ophthalmopathy, the study relied on TCR beta repertoire signatures. A discovery set of about a hundred patients (43 ophthalmopathy, around 57 stable hyperthyroidism) was enrolled to explore V-J signatures distinguishing ophthalmopathy from hyperthyroidism. The 100 discovery patients were randomly split 7:3 into training and test sets. In total, over 130 blood samples were TCR-sequenced: around 42 ophthalmopathy, some 72 hyperthyroidism and approximately 17 hyperthyroidism-to-ophthalmopathy patients. In five or six hyperthyroidism patients, T-cell repertoires of thyroid tissue and blood were compared. Once sampling was done, hyperthyroidism patients were given methimazole at a starting dose of 30 mg daily, while ophthalmopathy patients were given high-dose intravenous methylprednisolone. The independent validation cohort included 18 to 20 hyperthyroidism patients plus 17 patients who later progressed from hyperthyroidism to ophthalmopathy.

A patient counted as having stable hyperthyroidism if there was no progression to ophthalmopathy within 18 months of follow-up. Hyperthyroidism patients were newly diagnosed, with disease duration under 2 months, and aged 18 to 65 years. Patients were excluded if they had other autoimmune diseases, uncontrolled infections, pregnancy or lactation. Diagnosis relied on clinical symptoms, serum thyroxine, TRAb, thyroid ultrasound and orbital computed tomography. PBMCs were isolated from about 10 ml of fresh peripheral blood by Ficoll-Paque density gradient centrifugation. Trizol reagent was used to extract the total RNA, and its quality was then checked on an Agilent 2100 Bioanalyzer. CDR1 SGHKS and CDR2 YYEKEE are derived from the germline V gene (reference sequence). Relative to germline, V is 5 bases shorter and J is 5 bases shorter, with 19 bases between their ends. Measured from the cysteine to the phenylalanine, the CDR3 is 16 residues long. The kept DNA is CDR3 alone, 48 bases in frame from the first base.

TCR beta CDR3 regions were amplified from RNA transcripts for repertoire sequencing. HTBI primers and the Qiagen OneStep RT-PCR kit were used in a first-round RT-PCR, which was followed by a second-round multiplex PCR, size selection and purification. Libraries were sequenced on an Illumina HiSeq2000 using paired-end 100 bp reads. The paper's data handling went like this. Reads were processed with SOAPnuke, discarding reads with adapters, uncalled bases, mean Phred below 15, or no exact constant-primer or identifier match. COPE v1.2.5 was used to merge the high-quality paired reads. Unique nucleotide sequences were defined as clonotypes and aligned to IMGT TRB V, D and J references using MiTCR v1.1. Analysis was restricted to V-J combinations with a frequency above 0.0001, which covered roughly 99% of repertoires. For each V-J combination, a TCR clonal expansion and chaos score was defined as F50 clonal expansion divided by the chaos observed in the TCRdist matrix. Welch's t-statistics and random forest were used to reduce the features to about a dozen V-J combinations, which were then used as input to a naive Bayes classifier. Thyroid-blood repertoire similarity was quantified with the Morisita-Horn index. The public reads were reanalyzed by TCRdb: fastp trimming at Q25, MiXCR alignment, in-frame beta chains only. Here each entry gathers all rows of one CDR3 protein and keeps the most common genes and DNA. The V and J calls, along with clone size, are taken from TCRdb and not from the paper's own processing. This sample gives hundreds of thousands of distinct CDR3 sequences in total; about 21% of them show up just once. The ten largest clones capture 2.5% to 3.5% of the sample.

The paper as a whole reports these results and caveats: In validation, the model predicted ophthalmopathy progression with about 71% sensitivity and about 73% specificity; roughly 12 predicted patients were CT-confirmed with GO in a median of around 6.5 months. No statistical method was used to predetermine the sample size, and group allocation was not hidden from the investigators. The 13-signature model separated ophthalmopathy from stable hyperthyroidism with roughly 90% sensitivity and almost 84% specificity in cross-validation, and 80%/75% in the test set. Most of the expanded thyroid clonotypes with a frequency above 0.001 were also detected in blood, and it was suggested that the thyroid immune response may be reflected by blood repertoires.

This clonotype was seen at least ten times. Its antigen specificity is not known. The record has no base qualities; no much larger clone is one base away. Sequencing was carried out using peripheral blood. The clonotype originates from a young woman with stable Graves' hyperthyroidism. Donor details come from another sample of the same person, matched by shared clones. Recombination connected TRBV5-5 to TRBJ2-2; a tentative D call is TRBD2 (6 bases match). The DNA sequence is given as TGTGCCAGCAGTCTCGGGGGAGTCCGGGGGACCGGGGAGCTGTTTTTT. This gives the protein CASSLGGVRGTGELFF.